The 32 T cell receptor beta chains listed next were all sequenced from one sample in a study of T-cell memory formation after mild COVID-19. TCRdb fed the 5' RACE reads into MiXCR, producing one record per CDR3 protein. The sample yields approximately 150,000 distinct CDR3 sequences, about 14% seen once. Sequenced: PBMCs or a T cell subset sorted from them (not recorded which). Receptors originate from an adult woman who had mild COVID-19 (a few samples of this study predate the infection). Cell type and time point are not known.

J is TRBJ2-1 and V is TRBV5-1; 9 nucleotides align to TRBD2. V shed 4 bases, J shed 5 bases, and the junction held 10 bases outside the gene matches. The germline CDR1 and CDR2 sequences are SGHRS and YFSETQ. There are 16 residues in the CDR3. CDR3 nucleotides: TGCGCCAGCAGCCTTTATCCGGGACTAGCTGACAATGAGCAGTTCTTC. Encoded protein: CASSLYPGLADNEQFF.

The chain employs TRBV5-6 and TRBJ2-7, with 9 positions matching TRBD2. Germline CDR1 and CDR2: SGHDT and YYEEEE. With V trimmed by 0 bases and J by 2 bases, 6 bases remained unmatched. The CDR3 sequence is 16 residues long. CDR3 region: CASSLGRLAGPYEQYF. CDR3 nucleotide sequence: TGTGCCAGCAGCTTGGGACGTCTAGCGGGGCCCTACGAGCAGTACTTC.

The rearrangement joins TRBV12-3 or TRBV12-4 to TRBJ2-3, with D perhaps assigned TRBD1 or TRBD2 (5 bases each). Trimming shortened V by 8 bases and J by 9 bases, and 21 bases separated the two germline ends. The CDR3 has 14 residues. The CDR3 sequence is CASGGTVKTGTQYF. DNA of the CDR3: TGTGCCAGCGGTGGGACCGTCAAAACGGGCACGCAGTATTTT.

This clonotype was seen more than once but under ten times. The chain uses TRBV7-9 and TRBJ2-1; possibly TRBD2 for D (5 bases). Germline V CDR1 and CDR2: SEHNR, FQNEAQ (reference sequence). Trimming stripped 5 bases from V and 8 bases from J, with 22 bases between. The CDR3 is made up of 16 amino acids. CDR3 amino acids: CASSQAGGRLWDEQFF. As DNA, the CDR3 is TGTGCCAGCAGCCAGGCAGGAGGACGCTTATGGGATGAGCAGTTCTTC.

This clonotype was seen a few times. CDR3 nucleotide sequence: TGTGCCTGGAGTATTCGGACTGGCTACTATGGCTACACCTTC. Protein sequence: CAWSIRTGYYGYTF. The chain is built from TRBV30 and TRBJ1-2; D call uncertain. The germline CDR1 and CDR2 sequences are GTSNPN and SVGIG (reference sequence). V was clipped by 2 bases and J by 3 bases, with 13 bases between them. There are 14 residues in the CDR3.

The J gene is TRBJ1-2, the V gene TRBV7-2; 7 nucleotides agree with TRBD1. CDR3 size: 15 residues. Germline V CDR1 and CDR2: SGHTA, FQGNSA. Losses at the gene ends were 6 bases for V and 3 bases for J; bases not matched to a gene: 10. Here the CDR3 reads CASRRRGGGDYGYTF. Here the CDR3 DNA reads TGTGCCAGCAGACGAAGGGGAGGGGGCGACTATGGCTACACCTTC.

This clonotype has only a few counts. J is TRBJ2-5 and V is TRBV24-1; 7 bases align to TRBD2. This CDR3 region has 14 residues. Losses at the gene ends were 5 bases for V and 5 bases for J; bases not matched to a gene: 7. Germline V gives CDR1 KGHDR, CDR2 SFDVKD. The CDR3 DNA is TGTGCCACCAGTGGGGAGGGCGCGGTGGAGACCCAGTACTTC. Translated: CATSGEGAVETQYF.

This chain connects TRBV7-6 to TRBJ2-3; 13 positions agree with TRBD2. This CDR3 has 17 amino acids. From germline, CDR1 is SGHVS and CDR2 FNYEAQ. Unmatched junction bases numbered 9, after V lost 4 bases and J lost 5 bases. This CDR3 reads CASSSRIGLAGEDTQYF. CDR3 DNA sequence: TGTGCCAGCAGCTCCCGCATAGGACTAGCGGGAGAAGATACGCAGTATTTT. The full variable domain, with the rest looked up from reference TRBV7-6 and TRBJ2-3, is GAGVSQSPRYKVTKRGQDVALRCDPISGHVSLYWYRQALGQGPEFLTYFNYEAQQDKSGLPNDRFSAERPEGSISTLTIQRTEQRDSAMYRCASSSRIGLAGEDTQYFGPGTRLTVL.

This clonotype was recorded a few times. The rearrangement links TRBV7-3 to TRBJ1-6, with a weak D call TRBD1 (5 bases). The CDR3 runs to 18 residues. V gave up 4 bases and J gave up 5 bases, with 21 bases separating them. CDR1 is SGHTA and CDR2 is FQGTGA in the germline V gene. The CDR3 spells CASSSRPALTVNNSPLHF. The CDR3 coding sequence is TGTGCCAGCAGCTCCCGGCCCGCCTTGACAGTTAATAATTCACCCCTCCACTTT.

The rearrangement links TRBV30 to TRBJ2-7, with 9 bases matching TRBD1. Germline lookup yields CDR1 GTSNPN and CDR2 SVGIG (reference sequence). There are 12 residues in the CDR3. CDR3 loop: CAWDRVSYEQYF. DNA for the CDR3: TGTGCTTGGGACAGGGTGAGCTACGAGCAGTACTTC. The entire variable domain, with the rest obtained from reference TRBV30 and TRBJ2-7, is as follows: SQTIHQWPATLVQPVGSPLSLECTVEGTSNPNLYWYRQAAGRGLQLLFYSVGIGQISSEVPQNLSASRPQDRQFILSSKKLLLSDSGFYLCAWDRVSYEQYFGPGTRLTVT.

This sequence joins TRBV29-1 and TRBJ1-2; 8 nucleotides line up with TRBD1. The trim removed 7 bases at V and 4 bases at J, leaving 11 bases unmatched. The CDR3 loop spans 14 amino acids. Germline assignment: CDR1 SQVTM and CDR2 ANQGSEA. CDR3 DNA: TGCAGCGCTGACGGACAGGGAGGTACCTATGGCTACACCTTC. It translates to CSADGQGGTYGYTF.

Only a few counts were recorded for this clonotype. The chain recombines TRBV6-6 with TRBJ2-3; D remains unclear. The CDR3 length is 14 residues. Germline assignment: CDR1 MNHNY and CDR2 SVGAGI (reference sequence). Trimming left V 2 bases short and J 0 bases short, with 6 bases between. CDR3 sequence (DNA): TGTGCCAGCAGTTACGGGCTTAGCACAGATACGCAGTATTTT. It encodes CASSYGLSTDTQYF.

V is TRBV20-1 and J is TRBJ1-1; D is perhaps TRBD1 (6 bases). Germline lookup yields CDR1 DFQATT and CDR2 SNEGSKA (reference sequence). The germline V and J ends were trimmed by 4 bases and 0 bases, with 15 bases remaining between them. This CDR3 contains 15 residues. Written as DNA, the CDR3 is TGCAGTGCTATACACAGAACAGGGTTGAACACTGAAGCTTTCTTT. Protein product: CSAIHRTGLNTEAFF.

The chain uses TRBV20-1 and TRBJ2-5; D unresolved. The V gene's germline CDR1 is DFQATT and CDR2 SNEGSKA (reference sequence). CDR3 length: 14 residues. The V gene lost 0 bases and the J gene lost 5 bases, with 13 bases spanning the gap. CDR3: CSARESIAGETQYF. The CDR3 nucleotides are TGCAGTGCTAGAGAAAGCATAGCCGGGGAGACCCAGTACTTC.

This clonotype was detected ten times or more. The chain has TRBV9 and TRBJ2-2; TRBD2 matches at 11 bases. Germline CDR1 SGDLS, CDR2 YYNGEE. This CDR3 region has 15 residues. The junction had 5 bases not matched to a gene; V was cut back by 4 bases and J by 6 bases. The DNA of the CDR3 is TGTGCCAGCAGCATCGCTAGCGGGGGGTCCGGGGAGCTGTTTTTT. Its protein product is CASSIASGGSGELFF.

V is TRBV5-5 and J is TRBJ2-3; either TRBD1 or TRBD2 may fit D (6 bases each). The germline V and J ends were trimmed by 2 bases and 4 bases, with 11 bases remaining between them. The CDR3 has 14 residues. From germline, CDR1 is SGHKS and CDR2 YYEKEE (reference sequence). This chain's CDR3 is CASSLGGTADTQYF. The CDR3 DNA sequence: TGTGCCAGCAGCTTAGGGGGGACGGCAGATACGCAGTATTTT.

The V gene is TRBV10-3, the J gene TRBJ2-1; no firm D call. The CDR3 covers 14 residues. V shed 7 bases and J shed 0 bases, with 10 bases lying between them. Germline V CDR1 and CDR2: ENHRY, SYGVKD. The CDR3 loop reads CAIKPVGSYNEQFF. The CDR3 nucleotides are TGTGCCATCAAGCCGGTAGGCTCCTACAATGAGCAGTTCTTC.

V is TRBV9 and J is TRBJ2-5, with a tentative D call TRBD1 (6 bases). V shed 0 bases and J shed 5 bases, with 14 bases lying between them. Germline values: CDR1 SGDLS, CDR2 YYNGEE. The CDR3 totals 15 residues. The DNA of the CDR3 is TGTGCCAGCAGCGTAGAACAGGGCGGTACGGAGACCCAGTACTTC. It codes for CASSVEQGGTETQYF.

The chain links TRBV6-5 to TRBJ2-7; a possible D gene is TRBD1 (5 bases). The CDR3 contains 15 residues. The germline V gene encodes CDR1 MNHEY and CDR2 SVGAGI. The germline V and J ends were trimmed by 1 base and 4 bases, with 14 bases remaining between them. CDR3 region: CASSYLGQGAYEQYF. The CDR3 bases are TGTGCCAGCAGTTACTTAGGGCAGGGTGCGTACGAGCAGTACTTC.

This clonotype was counted ten times or more. This chain connects TRBV7-6 to TRBJ2-2; 11 nucleotides line up with TRBD1. Germline-derived CDR1 and CDR2 are SGHVS and FNYEAQ. The CDR3 spans 16 residues. V gave up 5 bases and J gave up 3 bases; unmatched junction bases: 5. As DNA, the CDR3 is TGTGCCAGCAGCGCCCGGGACAGGGGGTACACCGGGGAGCTGTTTTTT. The encoded protein is CASSARDRGYTGELFF.

In its sample, this clonotype was seen a few times. The CDR3 loop is CASSPRYSSYNEQFF. For the CDR3, the DNA is TGTGCCAGCTCACCACGGTACAGCTCCTACAATGAGCAGTTCTTC. The chain couples TRBV18 to TRBJ2-1; D remains unclear. The germline V and J ends were trimmed by 1 base and 0 bases, with 7 bases remaining between them. The V gene's germline CDR1 is KGHSH and CDR2 LQKENI. This CDR3 region has 15 residues.

V gene TRBV20-1 combines with J gene TRBJ1-1, with 7 positions matching TRBD1. V shed 1 base and J 1 base; nucleotides not matched to a gene: 6. Germline V gene lookup returns CDR1 DFQATT and CDR2 SNEGSKA (reference sequence). The length of the CDR3 is 15 residues. The CDR3 DNA sequence: TGCAGTGCTAGAGTTGGGACAGCCCAGAACACTGAAGCTTTCTTT. Encoded protein: CSARVGTAQNTEAFF.

This clonotype was counted a few times. The chain links TRBV7-9 to TRBJ2-1; D may be TRBD1 or TRBD2 (5 bases each). This CDR3 comprises 18 residues. CDR1 and CDR2 (germline): SEHNR, FQNEAQ (reference sequence). V was cut by 4 bases and J by 6 bases, with 25 bases left in between. The CDR3 loop reads CASSSRPTTGLRLNEQFF. CDR3 sequence (DNA): TGTGCCAGCAGCTCCAGACCCACCACGGGGCTCCGACTCAATGAGCAGTTCTTC.

This clonotype occurred a few times. The CDR3 sequence is CSARDHRGLHEKLFF. In DNA, the CDR3 is TGCAGTGCTAGAGATCACCGGGGGCTTCATGAAAAACTGTTTTTT. This rearrangement joins TRBV20-1 to TRBJ1-4; D possibly corresponds to TRBD1 (6 bases). V lost 0 bases to trimming and J lost 6 bases, with 14 bases between them. The CDR3 has 15 residues. CDR1 and CDR2 (germline): DFQATT, SNEGSKA (reference sequence).

This chain connects TRBV29-1 to TRBJ2-5; TRBD1 aligns across 9 bases. The germline V gene has CDR1 SQVTM and CDR2 ANQGSEA. The CDR3 totals 13 residues. V lost 3 bases, J lost 4 bases, and 3 bases stayed unmatched. CDR3 DNA: TGCAGCGTTGAGACAGGGGGGCGAGAGACCCAGTACTTC. Residues: CSVETGGRETQYF.

V and J are TRBV20-1 and TRBJ2-7, with 9 bases fitting TRBD2. Per the germline V gene, CDR1 is DFQATT and CDR2 is SNEGSKA (reference sequence). This CDR3 has 15 residues. V trimming: 2 bases; J trimming: 0 bases; junction bases outside the gene matches: 5. CDR3 protein: CSARRLAEVSYEQYF. As DNA, the CDR3 is TGCAGTGCTAGAAGACTAGCGGAAGTCTCCTACGAGCAGTACTTC.

This sequence joins TRBV6-2 or TRBV6-3 and TRBJ2-2; weak D call: TRBD2 (5 bases). V lost 0 bases, J lost 0 bases, and 14 bases lay in between. Looked up from germline, CDR1 is MNHEY and CDR2 is SVGEGT. The CDR3 loop spans 18 amino acids. The CDR3 DNA is TGTGCCAGCAGTTACTCCCCCCACGGACTTACGAACACCGGGGAGCTGTTTTTT. Its translation is CASSYSPHGLTNTGELFF.

The table lists this clonotype with a few counts. The chain recombines TRBV5-1 with TRBJ1-1; D is perhaps TRBD1 (5 bases). V shed 6 bases and J shed 5 bases, with 17 bases lying between them. Germline values: CDR1 SGHRS, CDR2 YFSETQ. This CDR3 contains 14 residues. As DNA, the CDR3 is TGCGCCAGCACCGAGGGGTCTTTAGGAACTGAAGCTTTCTTT. Encoded protein: CASTEGSLGTEAFF. Based on the CDR3 plus reference TRBV5-1 and TRBJ1-1, the full variable domain is KAGVTQTPRYLIKTRGQQVTLSCSPISGHRSVSWYQQTPGQGLQFLFEYFSETQRNKGNFPGRFSGRQFSNSRSEMNVSTLELGDSALYLCASTEGSLGTEAFFGQGTRLTVV.

The chain joins TRBV20-1 to TRBJ1-1, with D possibly being TRBD1 (6 bases). V was pared by 5 bases and J by 3 bases, with 19 bases between. Germline CDR1 DFQATT, CDR2 SNEGSKA (reference sequence). CDR3 length: 15 amino acids. The DNA for the CDR3 is TGCAGTGCTTCCACTAAGACAGGCTGGGACACTGAAGCTTTCTTT. It codes for CSASTKTGWDTEAFF.

This clonotype has just a few counts. This rearrangement joins TRBV27 to TRBJ2-7, with D uncertain. The CDR3 covers 14 residues. The germline CDR1 and CDR2 sequences are MNHEY and SMNVEV (reference sequence). The germline V and J ends were trimmed by 5 bases and 0 bases, with 11 bases remaining between them. CDR3 loop: CASSPRRSSYEQYF. The CDR3 bases are TGTGCCAGCAGTCCGCGCAGGAGCTCCTACGAGCAGTACTTC.

J is TRBJ2-7 and V is TRBV12-3 or TRBV12-4; TRBD2 might be the D (6 bases). V dropped 6 bases and J dropped 0 bases, with 15 bases sitting between them. The CDR3 extends over 15 amino acids. CDR3 loop: CASSLGLISSYEQYF. The DNA for the CDR3 is TGTGCCAGCAGCCTGGGACTCATAAGCTCCTACGAGCAGTACTTC.

This clonotype has more than one count but fewer than ten. The J gene is TRBJ2-3, the V gene TRBV2; TRBD2 matches at 8 bases. Unmatched junction bases numbered 13, after V lost 9 bases and J lost 5 bases. The CDR3 totals 15 residues. From germline, CDR1 is SNHLY and CDR2 FYNNEI. CDR3 bases: TGTGCCAGGGGAGACAAGCGGGGGACCTTAGATACGCAGTATTTT. It is translated as CARGDKRGTLDTQYF.